This T cell receptor beta chain was recovered during a study of T cell responses to AZD1222 COVID-19 vaccine. For this clone: Its antigen is undetermined.

Study conclusions and caveats: In the spike-specific TCR repertoire, nearly half reportedly target unmutated variant regions.

Trimming stripped 5 bases from V and 6 bases from J, with 20 bases between. Germline loops: CDR1 SGHAT, CDR2 FQDESV (reference sequence). The CDR3 is 16 residues long. TCRdb's table, derived via immunoSEQ multiplex PCR, lists solely in-frame clones and lacks some. In the table there are about 200,000 clones, roughly 92% of which are singletons. The chain uses TRBV11-1 and TRBJ2-1; TRBD1 might be the D (7 bases). This clonotype originated in an adult in good health. The input for sequencing was peripheral blood, taken on day 0 of AZD1222 vaccination. The CDR3 DNA reads as TGTGCCAGCAGCCCGCCCCAGGGGGGACCGCCCAATGAGCAGTTCTTC. Protein sequence: CASSPPQGGPPNEQFF.